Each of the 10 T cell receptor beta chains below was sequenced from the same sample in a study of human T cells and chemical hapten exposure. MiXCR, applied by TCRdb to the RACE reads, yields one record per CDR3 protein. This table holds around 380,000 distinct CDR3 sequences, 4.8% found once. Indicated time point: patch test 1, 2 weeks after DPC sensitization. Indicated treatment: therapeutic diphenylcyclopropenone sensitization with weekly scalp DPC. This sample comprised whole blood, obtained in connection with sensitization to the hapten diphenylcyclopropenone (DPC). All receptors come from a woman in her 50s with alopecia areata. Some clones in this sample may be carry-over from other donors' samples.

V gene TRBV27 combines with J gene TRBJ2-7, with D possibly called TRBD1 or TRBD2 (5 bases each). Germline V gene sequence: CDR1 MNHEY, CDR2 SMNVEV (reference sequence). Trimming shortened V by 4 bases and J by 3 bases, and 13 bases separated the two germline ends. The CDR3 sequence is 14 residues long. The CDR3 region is CASSSLLGDYEQYF. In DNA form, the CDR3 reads TGTGCCAGCAGTTCGCTTTTGGGGGACTACGAGCAGTACTTC.

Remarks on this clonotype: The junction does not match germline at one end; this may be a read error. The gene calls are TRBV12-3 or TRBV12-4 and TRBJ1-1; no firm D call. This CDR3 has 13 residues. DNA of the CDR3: TGTGCCAGCAGTTTAGGAGGGTCCACTGAAGCTTCCTTT. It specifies CASSLGGSTEASF.

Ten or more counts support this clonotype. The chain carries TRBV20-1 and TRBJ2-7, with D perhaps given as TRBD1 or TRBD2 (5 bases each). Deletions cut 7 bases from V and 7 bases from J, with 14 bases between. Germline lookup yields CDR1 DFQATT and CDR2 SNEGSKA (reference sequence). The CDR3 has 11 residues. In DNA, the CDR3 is TGCAGTGGAGGACTTGGACAAGAGCAGTACTTC. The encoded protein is CSGGLGQEQYF.

CDR3 DNA sequence: TGCAGCGTTGAAGGAGAGACAGAGATCAATGAGCAGTTCTTC. Translated, it gives CSVEGETEINEQFF. The chain has TRBV29-1 and TRBJ2-1; tentative D call: TRBD1 (5 bases). Germline V gives CDR1 SQVTM, CDR2 ANQGSEA. The CDR3 consists of 14 residues. Trimming took off 1 base at V and 6 bases at J, with 13 bases between the two ends.

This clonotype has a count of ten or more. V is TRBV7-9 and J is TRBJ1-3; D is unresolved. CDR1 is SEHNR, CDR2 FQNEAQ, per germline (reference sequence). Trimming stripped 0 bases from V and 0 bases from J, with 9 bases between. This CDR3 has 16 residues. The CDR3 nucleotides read TGTGCCAGCAGCTTAGCTACAGAATTCTCTGGAAACACCATATATTTT. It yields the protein CASSLATEFSGNTIYF.

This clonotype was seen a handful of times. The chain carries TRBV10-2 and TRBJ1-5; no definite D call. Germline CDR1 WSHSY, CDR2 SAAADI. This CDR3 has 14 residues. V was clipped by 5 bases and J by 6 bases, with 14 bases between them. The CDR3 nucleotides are TGCGCCAGCAGTTTTACCCCAGGAGGTCAGCCCCAGCATTTT. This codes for CASSFTPGGQPQHF.

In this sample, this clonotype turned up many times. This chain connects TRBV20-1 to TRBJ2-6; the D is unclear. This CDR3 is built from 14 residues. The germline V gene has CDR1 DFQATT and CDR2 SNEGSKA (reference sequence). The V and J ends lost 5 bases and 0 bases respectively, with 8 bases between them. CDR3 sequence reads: CSAPSGSGANVLTF. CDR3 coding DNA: TGCAGTGCTCCTTCAGGCTCTGGGGCCAACGTCCTGACTTTC.

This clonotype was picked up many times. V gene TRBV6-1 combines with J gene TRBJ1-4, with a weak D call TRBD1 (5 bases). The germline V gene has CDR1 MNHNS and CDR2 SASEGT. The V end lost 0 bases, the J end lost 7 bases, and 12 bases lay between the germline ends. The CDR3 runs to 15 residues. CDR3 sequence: CASSEAGGVREKLFF. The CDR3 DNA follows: TGTGCCAGCAGTGAAGCGGGGGGGGTACGTGAAAAACTGTTTTTT.

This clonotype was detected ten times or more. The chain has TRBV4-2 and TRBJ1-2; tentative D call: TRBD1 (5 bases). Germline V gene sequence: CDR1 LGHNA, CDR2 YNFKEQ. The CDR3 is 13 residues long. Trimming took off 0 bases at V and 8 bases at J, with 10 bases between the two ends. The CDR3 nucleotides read TGTGCCAGCAGCCAAGAGTCAGGGTACGGCTACACCTTC. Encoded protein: CASSQESGYGYTF.

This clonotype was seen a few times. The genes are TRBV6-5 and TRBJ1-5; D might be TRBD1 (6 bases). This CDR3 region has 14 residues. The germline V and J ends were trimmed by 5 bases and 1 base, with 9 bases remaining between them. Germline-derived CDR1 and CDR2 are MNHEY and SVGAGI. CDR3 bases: TGTGCCAGCAGTCCCGACAGGAGCAATCAGCCCCAGCATTTT. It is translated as CASSPDRSNQPQHF.